Each of the 26 T cell receptor beta chains below was sequenced from the same sample in a study of blood T cells in healthy people across ages. A second PCR, run for about 6 to 12 cycles, used a sample-barcoded 5' primer plus a J-beta primer mix. One entry per CDR3 protein, called by TCRdb with MiXCR from the 5' RACE reads. The sample records 730,000 or so distinct CDR3 sequences, 40% to 45% being singletons. Material for sequencing was blood. Every receptor here comes from a man of 80 years or more in good health.

The rearrangement joins TRBV27 to TRBJ1-1; a weak D match, TRBD1 (5 bases). This CDR3 comprises 15 residues. CDR1 is MNHEY, CDR2 SMNVEV, per germline (reference sequence). V was pared by 4 bases and J by 1 base, with 13 bases between. CDR3 region: CASSSWGRANTEAFF. DNA for the CDR3: TGTGCCAGCAGTTCTTGGGGACGGGCGAACACTGAAGCTTTCTTT.

This clonotype was counted only a few times. V usage is TRBV20-1 and J usage is TRBJ2-1, with 12 positions matching TRBD2. Germline CDR1 DFQATT, CDR2 SNEGSKA (reference sequence). The CDR3 runs 11 residues. J gave up 15 bases and V 4 bases, and 4 bases lay outside the gene matches. The CDR3 bases are TGCAGTGCTACCCTAGCGGGAGGGTTGTTCTTC. It codes for CSATLAGGLFF.

The chain joins TRBV29-1 to TRBJ2-3; 10 bases fit TRBD2. V trimming: 4 bases; J trimming: 6 bases; junction bases outside the gene matches: 10. Germline V gives CDR1 SQVTM, CDR2 ANQGSEA. The CDR3 consists of 15 residues. The CDR3 loop is CSVAGLAVVSDTQYF. The CDR3 region has the DNA TGCAGCGTTGCCGGACTAGCGGTAGTATCGGATACGCAGTATTTT.

This chain links TRBV4-3 with TRBJ2-4; D may be TRBD2 (6 bases). V was clipped by 4 bases and J by 5 bases, with 24 bases between them. CDR3 length: 18 amino acids. Germline assignment: CDR1 LGHNA and CDR2 YSLEER. The CDR3 region has the DNA TGCGCCAGCAGCCGCAGGTTACCCAGGGAGGTCGGCCAAAACATTCAGTACTTC. This encodes CASSRRLPREVGQNIQYF.

V and J are TRBV7-2 and TRBJ2-7; D may be TRBD1 (5 bases). V lost 1 base and J 0 bases, leaving 13 bases between the germline ends. The germline gives CDR1 SGHTA, CDR2 FQGNSA. This CDR3 is 16 amino acids long. CDR3 amino acids: CASSLESAGFSYEQYF. The CDR3 DNA follows: TGTGCCAGCAGCTTAGAATCGGCAGGGTTCTCCTACGAGCAGTACTTC.

The chain employs TRBV20-1 and TRBJ2-5; 9 positions agree with TRBD2. V trimming: 6 bases; J trimming: 11 bases; junction bases outside the gene matches: 22. The CDR3 contains 16 residues. The V gene's germline CDR1 is DFQATT and CDR2 SNEGSKA (reference sequence). The CDR3 region has the DNA TGCAGTGCGTCAGGTCAGGCGGGAGGGGCTTCATTAAAGCAGTACTTC. Translation gives CSASGQAGGASLKQYF.

This clonotype was found a few times. The rearrangement joins TRBV12-3 or TRBV12-4 to TRBJ1-1; TRBD1 might be the D (5 bases). The CDR3 spans 15 residues. The V gene lost 6 bases and the J gene lost 3 bases, with 17 bases spanning the gap. The CDR3 DNA reads TGTGCCAGCAGCGTAGGGGTTGGAGGGGACACTGAAGCTTTCTTT. Translating gives CASSVGVGGDTEAFF.

This clonotype was recorded at least ten times. The rearrangement joins TRBV7-9 to TRBJ2-7, with 9 bases lining up with TRBD1. The CDR3 contains 13 residues. Trimming cost V 3 bases and J 7 bases; bases outside gene matches: 4. CDR1 and CDR2 (germline): SEHNR, FQNEAQ (reference sequence). As DNA, the CDR3 is TGTGCCAGCAGCTTTACAGGGGGCGAGGAGCAGTACTTC. Encoded protein: CASSFTGGEEQYF.

V gene TRBV9 combines with J gene TRBJ2-5; 8 nucleotides agree with TRBD2. V was clipped by 0 bases and J by 2 bases; unmatched bases: 6. Germline V CDR1 and CDR2: SGDLS, YYNGEE. The CDR3 is 16 amino acids. Here the CDR3 DNA reads TGTGCCAGCAGCGTAGGCGGGGGGAGACTTCAAGAGACCCAGTACTTC. This gives the protein CASSVGGGRLQETQYF.

This clonotype was counted between two and nine times. This chain joins TRBV20-1 and TRBJ2-3; 11 bases are a match to TRBD2. The V segment lost 6 bases and the J segment 8 bases; nucleotides outside the gene matches: 10. Germline V gives CDR1 DFQATT, CDR2 SNEGSKA (reference sequence). The CDR3 has 14 amino acids. The CDR3 DNA follows: TGCAGTGCGAACCCCGCGCTAGCGGGAGGTACGCAGTATTTT. Amino acid sequence: CSANPALAGGTQYF.

The rearrangement uses TRBV20-1 and TRBJ2-7; D is uncertain. The germline V gene has CDR1 DFQATT and CDR2 SNEGSKA (reference sequence). This CDR3 is built from 12 residues. The V and J ends lost 5 bases and 0 bases respectively, with 8 bases between them. CDR3 in DNA: TGCAGTGCTGACTGGGACTCCTACGAGCAGTACTTC. It yields the protein CSADWDSYEQYF.

The chain employs TRBV28 and TRBJ2-1; TRBD2 matches 7 bases. This CDR3 is 16 amino acids long. With V trimmed by 3 bases and J by 5 bases, 10 bases remained unmatched. Germline loops: CDR1 MDHEN, CDR2 SYDVKM. The CDR3 spells CASSFRASGYNNEQFF. The CDR3 coding sequence is TGTGCCAGCAGTTTTAGGGCTAGCGGCTATAACAATGAGCAGTTCTTC.

The V gene is TRBV7-2, the J gene TRBJ2-7, with 10 positions matching TRBD1. Germline CDR1 and CDR2: SGHTA and FQGNSA. The V and J ends lost 0 bases and 2 bases, in that order; junction bases with no gene match: 7. The CDR3 is 17 amino acids. This chain's CDR3 is CASSLARGTGETYEQYF. The CDR3 bases are TGTGCCAGCAGCTTAGCCCGGGGGACAGGGGAGACCTACGAGCAGTACTTC.

In this sample, this clonotype turned up a few times. The CDR3 is CASSQGSGTPQETQYF. The CDR3 bases are TGTGCCAGCAGCCAAGGGAGCGGGACCCCCCAAGAGACCCAGTACTTC. The chain employs TRBV16 and TRBJ2-5; 7 bases are a match to TRBD2. The CDR3 has 16 amino acids. The ends lost 2 bases at V and 1 base at J; junction bases unmatched: 7. CDR1 and CDR2 from the germline V gene are KGHSY and FQNENV. The entire variable domain, with the rest obtained from reference TRBV16 and TRBJ2-5, is as follows: GEEVAQTPKHLVRGEGQKAKLYCAPIKGHSYVFWYQQVLKNEFKFLISFQNENVFDETGMPKERFSAKCLPNSPCSLEIQATKLEDSAVYFCASSQGSGTPQETQYFGPGTRLLVL.

There are a few counts of this clonotype. The rearrangement links TRBV7-9 to TRBJ1-2; D gene uncertain. The CDR3 totals 15 residues. The ends were cut back, 3 bases at V and 4 bases at J, with 15 bases in the middle. Looked up from germline, CDR1 is SEHNR and CDR2 is FQNEAQ (reference sequence). CDR3 loop: CASSLEEWGFYGYTF. The CDR3 DNA sequence: TGTGCCAGCAGCTTGGAAGAGTGGGGATTCTATGGCTACACCTTC.

The table lists this clonotype with a few counts. V is TRBV6-5 and J is TRBJ1-1; possible D gene TRBD1, 6 bases. There are 15 residues in the CDR3. V shed 5 bases and J shed 1 base, with 14 bases lying between them. Per the germline V gene, CDR1 is MNHEY and CDR2 is SVGAGI. The CDR3 DNA follows: TGTGCCAGCAGTGGCCGGGACAACAAGAACACTGAAGCTTTCTTT. The encoded protein is CASSGRDNKNTEAFF.

This clonotype was seen a few times. The V gene is TRBV15, the J gene TRBJ2-3; D possibly corresponds to TRBD2 (6 bases). Between the trimmed V and J ends, which lost 4 bases and 2 bases, there was a span of 22 bases. CDR1 is LNHNV and CDR2 is YYDKDF in the germline V gene (reference sequence). This CDR3 region has 18 residues. CDR3 protein: CATSTRRPGLRITDTQYF. DNA for the CDR3: TGTGCCACCAGCACCCGGCGACCGGGACTGAGAATCACAGATACGCAGTATTTT.

This clonotype was found a few times. This rearrangement joins TRBV5-1 to TRBJ2-1; 15 bases are a match to TRBD2. There are 15 residues in the CDR3. The junction had 2 bases not matched to a gene; V was cut back by 4 bases and J by 6 bases. In germline, CDR1 is SGHRS, CDR2 YFSETQ. The CDR3 reads CASSRTSGRANEQFF. In DNA, the CDR3 is TGCGCCAGCAGCCGGACTAGCGGGAGGGCCAATGAGCAGTTCTTC.

This chain links TRBV20-1 with TRBJ2-4; D assignment may be TRBD1 or TRBD2 (5 bases each). The CDR3 is 14 residues long. The germline V and J ends were trimmed by 0 bases and 4 bases, with 10 bases remaining between them. In germline, CDR1 is DFQATT, CDR2 SNEGSKA (reference sequence). The CDR3 DNA is TGCAGTGCTAGAGATTGGGACCAGAAAAACATTCAGTACTTC. Its translation: CSARDWDQKNIQYF.

The V call is TRBV10-3, the J call TRBJ1-5; D unclear. The germline V gene encodes CDR1 ENHRY and CDR2 SYGVKD. CDR3 length equals 15 residues. The V gene lost 0 bases and the J gene lost 9 bases, with 15 bases spanning the gap. The CDR3 is CAISESEGRPWPQHF. As DNA, the CDR3 is TGTGCCATCAGTGAGTCGGAGGGCAGGCCTTGGCCCCAGCATTTT.

The chain carries TRBV29-1 and TRBJ1-1; 8 positions match TRBD1. V was clipped by 4 bases and J by 6 bases; unmatched bases: 10. This CDR3 comprises 14 residues. CDR1 and CDR2 (germline): SQVTM, ANQGSEA. Here the CDR3 reads CSVARDRGMAEAFF. CDR3 coding DNA: TGCAGCGTTGCCAGAGACAGGGGAATGGCTGAAGCTTTCTTT. The variable domain in full, with the rest retrieved from reference TRBV29-1 and TRBJ1-1, is SAVISQKPSRDICQRGTSLTIQCQVDSQVTMMFWYRQQPGQSLTLIATANQGSEATYESGFVIDKFPISRPNLTFSTLTVSNMSPEDSSIYLCSVARDRGMAEAFFGQGTRLTVV.

The J gene is TRBJ2-4, the V gene TRBV20-1; 9 nucleotides align to TRBD1. V shed 5 bases and J 6 bases; nucleotides not matched to a gene: 8. CDR3 size: 14 residues. Per the germline V gene, CDR1 is DFQATT and CDR2 is SNEGSKA (reference sequence). The CDR3 spells CSAARTGAINIQYF. CDR3 sequence (DNA): TGCAGTGCTGCAAGGACAGGGGCTATAAACATTCAGTACTTC.

The sample holds a few counts of this clonotype. The V call is TRBV9, the J call TRBJ2-5, with D possibly matching TRBD1 (5 bases). V dropped 4 bases and J dropped 1 base, with 11 bases sitting between them. CDR1 is SGDLS, CDR2 YYNGEE, per germline. The CDR3 runs 14 residues. The CDR3 reads CASSPRQSQETQYF. The CDR3 DNA sequence: TGTGCCAGCAGCCCCCGACAGAGCCAAGAGACCCAGTACTTC.

This clonotype was detected a few times. The chain carries TRBV9 and TRBJ1-1, with D tentatively TRBD1 (6 bases). With 5 bases removed from V and 7 bases from J, the gap between germline ends came to 15 bases. Germline CDR1 SGDLS, CDR2 YYNGEE. The CDR3 is 13 residues long. Written as DNA, the CDR3 is TGTGCCAGCAGTTTGGGGGCTGGTAGTGAAGCTTTCTTT. This gives the protein CASSLGAGSEAFF.

The V and J genes are TRBV4-3 and TRBJ1-2, with D maybe TRBD1 (6 bases). There are 15 residues in the CDR3. Per the germline V gene, CDR1 is LGHNA and CDR2 is YSLEER. Deletions cut 0 bases from V and 3 bases from J, with 11 bases between. The chain's CDR3 is CASSQDGRGDYGYTF. DNA of the CDR3: TGCGCCAGCAGCCAAGATGGCAGGGGCGACTATGGCTACACCTTC.

The V gene is TRBV9, the J gene TRBJ2-7; D may be TRBD1 (6 bases). This CDR3 comprises 14 residues. V lost 0 bases and J lost 2, with 9 bases in between. The germline V gene has CDR1 SGDLS and CDR2 YYNGEE. CDR3 amino acids: CASSVGGPPYEQYF. The CDR3 DNA reads TGTGCCAGCAGCGTAGGGGGGCCGCCCTACGAGCAGTACTTC.